Shown below are 10 T cell receptor beta chains from a single sample sequenced in a study of T cell responses to AZD1222 COVID-19 vaccine. Generated by immunoSEQ multiplex PCR, the TCRdb table keeps only in-frame clones and is missing some. The table lists roughly 190,000 clones, roughly 92% of them singletons, with less than 4.5% in the top ten. The sequencing here drew on peripheral blood, taken 28 days after the second dose of the MenACWY control vaccine. Source of these receptors: an adult who received the MenACWY meningococcal vaccine as a control.

The chain uses TRBV19 and TRBJ2-7; 11 bases align to TRBD2. CDR3 length: 15 amino acids. The trim removed 5 bases at V and 7 bases at J, leaving 10 bases unmatched. Germline V gene sequence: CDR1 LNHDA, CDR2 SQIVND (reference sequence). For the CDR3, the DNA is TGTGCCAGTAGTCTCTTAGCGGGAGGGGCCTTGGAGCAGTACTTC. This gives the protein CASSLLAGGALEQYF.

This clone showed up just once. The chain has TRBV28 and TRBJ1-6; no clear D gene. CDR3 length equals 14 residues. Germline values: CDR1 MDHEN, CDR2 SYDVKM. The V end was cut by 7 bases, the J end by 8 bases, with 15 bases between. The CDR3 sequence is CASTVRSRDSPLHF. DNA for the CDR3: TGTGCCAGCACTGTTAGGTCCCGGGATTCACCCCTCCACTTT.

The chain recombines TRBV3-1 (or the pseudogene TRBV3-2) with TRBJ2-7, with 12 nucleotides matching TRBD2. Germline trimming cut 0 bases from V and 4 bases from J; bases unmatched to any gene: 10. The germline CDR1 and CDR2 sequences are LGHDT and YNNKEL (reference sequence). The CDR3 spans 18 residues. The CDR3 loop is CASSQDRLAGVVPYEQYF. The DNA of the CDR3 is TGTGCCAGCAGCCAAGATAGACTAGCGGGAGTAGTCCCTTACGAGCAGTACTTC.

V is TRBV11-2 and J is TRBJ1-2, with D possibly being TRBD1 (5 bases). This CDR3 spans 13 amino acids. The germline gives CDR1 SGHAT, CDR2 FQNNGV. V shed 6 bases and J shed 8 bases, with 16 bases lying between them. The CDR3 DNA sequence: TGTGCCAGCAGGTCACAGGAATTGGGCGGCTACACCTTC. Translation gives CASRSQELGGYTF.

This rearrangement joins TRBV7-9 to TRBJ1-1; the match to TRBD1 covers 10 bases. V lost 2 bases to trimming and J lost 4 bases; unmatched junction nucleotides: 7. Germline values: CDR1 SEHNR, CDR2 FQNEAQ (reference sequence). This CDR3 comprises 16 residues. In DNA, the CDR3 is TGTGCCAGCAGCTTACCTGGGACAGGGGTGAGCACTGAAGCTTTCTTT. It codes for CASSLPGTGVSTEAFF.

The chain has TRBV5-1 and TRBJ2-3; tentatively, D is TRBD2 (6 bases). The CDR3 has 16 amino acids. Trimming shortened V by 4 bases and J by 0 bases, and 15 bases separated the two germline ends. Germline assignment: CDR1 SGHRS and CDR2 YFSETQ. The CDR3 coding sequence is TGCGCCAGCAGCCCCCGAGATGGGACTAGCACAGATACGCAGTATTTT. Its protein product is CASSPRDGTSTDTQYF.

The CDR3: CASSQLGAGSYNEQFF. The CDR3 DNA reads as TGTGCCAGCAGCCAACTTGGGGCGGGGTCGTACAATGAGCAGTTCTTC. This chain links TRBV3-1 (or the pseudogene TRBV3-2) with TRBJ2-1; TRBD2 is a possible D gene (6 bases). The germline V gene has CDR1 LGHDT and CDR2 YNNKEL (reference sequence). The CDR3 consists of 16 residues. V was cut by 2 bases and J by 4 bases, with 15 bases left in between.

This chain uses TRBV27 with TRBJ1-4; 7 positions agree with TRBD1. Germline V gene data show CDR1 as MNHEY and CDR2 as SMNVEV (reference sequence). J lost 10 bases, V lost 3 bases, and 14 bases had no gene match. The CDR3 is 16 residues long. This CDR3 reads CASSLGVDRAIGKLFF. CDR3 bases: TGTGCCAGCAGTTTGGGGGTAGACAGGGCAATCGGAAAACTGTTTTTT.

V and J are TRBV9 and TRBJ1-5; D remains unclear. This CDR3 has 13 amino acids. Germline-derived CDR1 and CDR2 are SGDLS and YYNGEE. Trimming shortened V by 0 bases and J by 8 bases, and 9 bases separated the two germline ends. CDR3 DNA: TGTGCCAGCAGCGTAGGCGGGGTAGAGCCCCAGCATTTT. Its translation: CASSVGGVEPQHF. Combining the CDR3 with reference TRBV9 and TRBJ1-5 gives the whole variable domain DSGVTQTPKHLITATGQRVTLRCSPRSGDLSVYWYQQSLDQGLQFLIQYYNGEERAKGNILERFSAQQFPDLHSELNLSSLELGDSALYFCASSVGGVEPQHFGDGTRLSIL.

V and J are TRBV3-1 (or the pseudogene TRBV3-2) and TRBJ1-3; D remains ambiguous. Germline loops: CDR1 LGHDT, CDR2 YNNKEL (reference sequence). The CDR3 is 15 amino acids. V was trimmed by 1 base and J by 0 bases, leaving 7 bases between them. CDR3 coding DNA: TGTGCCAGCAGCCAAGGGTCGAGCTCTGGAAACACCATATATTTT. Amino acid sequence: CASSQGSSSGNTIYF.